The 27 T cell receptor beta chains below were found in one sample sequenced in a study of blood T cell repertoires in COVID-19. Some clones are missing from TCRdb's copy, which holds only in-frame ones; the method was immunoSEQ multiplex PCR. Of 95,000 to 150,000 clones in the sample, 70% to 85% were seen once. Sequencing was done on a sample of peripheral blood. All receptors derive from a woman aged 70 to 79 with acute or convalescent COVID-19.

V gene TRBV7-9 combines with J gene TRBJ2-3, with 9 bases fitting TRBD2. The CDR3 loop spans 17 amino acids. Germline-derived CDR1 and CDR2 are SEHNR and FQNEAQ (reference sequence). The junction had 14 bases not matched to a gene; V was cut back by 5 bases and J by 5 bases. For the CDR3, the DNA is TGTGCCAGCAGCCCCAGGCGCGGCGGGGGGGCCAGAGATACGCAGTATTTT. Translated, it gives CASSPRRGGGARDTQYF.

The rearrangement links TRBV18 to TRBJ2-1; no clear D. There are 14 residues in the CDR3. V lost 3 bases to trimming and J lost 12 bases, with 18 bases between them. CDR1 KGHSH and CDR2 LQKENI come from the germline V gene. CDR3 in amino acids: CASSPLYESEMQFF. CDR3 sequence (DNA): TGTGCCAGCTCACCCCTATACGAGTCGGAGATGCAGTTCTTC.

This clone has more than one count but fewer than ten. The chain joins TRBV12-3 or TRBV12-4 to TRBJ1-1, with D possibly TRBD1 on 6 matching bases. Trimming cost V 8 bases and J 4 bases, with 14 bases left between them. The CDR3 spans 13 residues. The CDR3: CASREQDSTEAFF. As DNA, the CDR3 is TGTGCCAGCCGCGAGCAGGACAGCACTGAAGCTTTCTTT.

This clone was detected only a few times. This sequence joins TRBV3-1 (or the pseudogene TRBV3-2) and TRBJ1-3; 7 nucleotides match TRBD1. The CDR3 runs 16 residues. Germline values: CDR1 LGHDT, CDR2 YNNKEL (reference sequence). V shed 4 bases, J shed 0 bases, and the junction held 6 bases outside the gene matches. CDR3 bases: TGTGCCAGCAGCCCCCGGGACAGAAACTCTGGAAACACCATATATTTT. It encodes CASSPRDRNSGNTIYF.

The chain joins TRBV5-6 to TRBJ2-2, with D tentatively TRBD2 (5 bases). There are 16 residues in the CDR3. Trimming cost V 3 bases and J 5 bases, with 17 bases left between them. Germline CDR1 reads SGHDT; CDR2 reads YYEEEE. The chain's CDR3 is CASSSTLLRGTGELFF. In DNA, the CDR3 is TGTGCCAGCAGCTCTACACTCCTCCGAGGGACCGGGGAGCTGTTTTTT.

The rearrangement uses TRBV6-6 and TRBJ1-3; D is unclear. The CDR3 consists of 15 residues. Looked up from germline, CDR1 is MNHNY and CDR2 is SVGAGI (reference sequence). V was clipped by 5 bases and J by 4 bases, with 15 bases between them. The CDR3 reads CASSRYGSGGNTIYF. The DNA of the CDR3 is TGTGCCAGCAGTCGTTACGGAAGCGGGGGAAACACCATATATTTT.

The genes are TRBV3-1 (or the pseudogene TRBV3-2) and TRBJ1-2; TRBD1 matches 8 bases. The germline V gene has CDR1 LGHDT and CDR2 YNNKEL (reference sequence). V lost 0 bases to trimming and J lost 6 bases; unmatched junction nucleotides: 6. The CDR3 sequence is 15 residues long. The CDR3 DNA reads as TGTGCCAGCAGCCAAGATCGACAGGGGCGCGATGGCTACACCTTC. This gives the protein CASSQDRQGRDGYTF.

The gene calls are TRBV28 and TRBJ1-5, with 9 bases identical to TRBD1. V was pared by 11 bases and J by 1 base, with 3 bases of the junction left unmatched. This CDR3 region has 13 residues. Germline V gene data show CDR1 as MDHEN and CDR2 as SYDVKM. As DNA, the CDR3 is TGTGCCCTCGGACAGGGGAGCAATCAGCCCCAGCATTTT. It specifies CALGQGSNQPQHF.

This clone was seen only once. The chain is built from TRBV4-3 and TRBJ1-3; possibly TRBD1 for D (5 bases). Germline-derived CDR1 and CDR2 are LGHNA and YSLEER. The CDR3 length is 14 residues. V lost 1 base, J lost 4 bases, and 8 bases lay in between. The CDR3 region has the DNA TGCGCCAGCAGCCAAGCCAGGGCCGGAAACACCATATATTTT. Its protein product is CASSQARAGNTIYF.

The table lists this clone with a few counts. This chain links TRBV27 with TRBJ1-6; unclear D gene. This CDR3 is built from 17 residues. Trimming shortened V by 5 bases and J by 3 bases, and 17 bases separated the two germline ends. CDR1 and CDR2 from the germline V gene are MNHEY and SMNVEV (reference sequence). This chain's CDR3 is CASSPRTARDYNSPLHF. CDR3 bases: TGTGCCAGCAGTCCGCGTACTGCCCGGGACTATAATTCACCCCTCCACTTT.

The chain joins TRBV24-1 to TRBJ2-1, with TRBD2 identical over 10 bases. The V gene end was trimmed by 4 bases and the J gene end by 4 bases; junction bases not matched to a gene: 6. Germline CDR1 is KGHDR and CDR2 is SFDVKD. The CDR3 totals 16 residues. The CDR3 bases are TGTGCCACCAGTGACGCAACTAGCGGGGATTACAATGAGCAGTTCTTC. Translation: CATSDATSGDYNEQFF.

V usage is TRBV2 and J usage is TRBJ1-2, with 8 bases aligning to TRBD1. With 2 bases clipped from V and 6 bases from J, the junction kept 2 bases outside the gene matches. Germline V gene data show CDR1 as SNHLY and CDR2 as FYNNEI. The CDR3 has 13 residues. The DNA of the CDR3 is TGTGCCAGCAGTGAAAACAGGGGGGATGGCTACACCTTC. This sequence encodes CASSENRGDGYTF.

V and J are TRBV7-9 and TRBJ1-1, with 10 nucleotides matching TRBD1. This CDR3 has 14 residues. Germline V gene lookup returns CDR1 SEHNR and CDR2 FQNEAQ (reference sequence). The V gene end was trimmed by 5 bases and the J gene end by 4 bases; junction bases not matched to a gene: 4. CDR3 in amino acids: CASSPGQGPTEAFF. CDR3 coding DNA: TGTGCCAGCAGCCCGGGACAGGGGCCCACTGAAGCTTTCTTT.

V usage is TRBV13 and J usage is TRBJ2-1; D call uncertain. Between the trimmed V and J ends, which lost 2 bases and 3 bases, there was a span of 5 bases. The CDR3 extends over 13 amino acids. CDR1 is PRHDT and CDR2 is FYEKMQ in the germline V gene (reference sequence). CDR3 DNA sequence: TGTGCCAGCAGCTTACAGGACTACAATGAGCAGTTCTTC. The encoded protein is CASSLQDYNEQFF.

The J gene is TRBJ1-3, the V gene TRBV30; D gene ambiguous. Germline V gives CDR1 GTSNPN, CDR2 SVGIG (reference sequence). Trimming cost V 2 bases and J 2 bases, with 10 bases left between them. This CDR3 has 14 residues. The CDR3: CAWSRRVTGNTIYF. For the CDR3, the DNA is TGTGCCTGGAGTAGGAGGGTAACTGGAAACACCATATATTTT.

The rearrangement links TRBV7-9 to TRBJ2-2; 12 nucleotides line up with TRBD2. The CDR3 is 19 amino acids. In germline, CDR1 is SEHNR, CDR2 FQNEAQ (reference sequence). Losses at the gene ends were 1 base for V and 3 bases for J; bases not matched to a gene: 9. CDR3 bases: TGTGCCAGCAGCTTAGTACCCCGACTAGCGGGGGCCTACACCGGGGAGCTGTTTTTT. This codes for CASSLVPRLAGAYTGELFF.

V gene TRBV19 combines with J gene TRBJ1-6; the D gene is possibly TRBD1 (6 bases). Trimming shortened V by 7 bases and J by 10 bases, and 11 bases separated the two germline ends. CDR3 size: 12 residues. The germline gives CDR1 LNHDA, CDR2 SQIVND (reference sequence). CDR3 in DNA: TGTGCCAGTAACAGGGAACGATCACCCCTCCACTTT. It yields the protein CASNRERSPLHF.

The CDR3 DNA reads as TGTGCCAGCAGGAGTAGGGACAATAGCAATCAGCCCCAGCATTTT. Translating gives CASRSRDNSNQPQHF. The chain joins TRBV6-5 to TRBJ1-5; D is perhaps TRBD1 (6 bases). Germline V gene lookup returns CDR1 MNHEY and CDR2 SVGAGI. The V end was cut by 6 bases, the J end by 0 bases, with 12 bases between. The CDR3 has 15 residues.

This chain joins TRBV11-3 and TRBJ1-2; D might be TRBD1 (5 bases). The CDR3 spans 12 residues. The V and J ends lost 6 bases and 8 bases respectively, with 13 bases between them. Per germline, CDR1 SGHNT and CDR2 YENEEA. This CDR3 is CASSFTRGGYTF. The CDR3 region has the DNA TGTGCCAGCAGTTTTACAAGGGGAGGCTACACCTTC.

This clone was seen just once. The chain has TRBV5-6 and TRBJ2-7; TRBD1 agrees at 7 bases. This CDR3 comprises 12 residues. Trimming cost V 4 bases and J 6 bases; bases outside gene matches: 4. The germline gives CDR1 SGHDT, CDR2 YYEEEE. CDR3 protein: CASSLAGGEQYV. The CDR3 region has the DNA TGTGCCAGCAGCCTGGCAGGGGGCGAGCAGTACGTC.

The rearrangement joins TRBV3-1 (or the pseudogene TRBV3-2) to TRBJ2-5; 8 nucleotides match TRBD1. After removal of 4 bases from V and 2 bases from J, the junction contained 0 bases not matched to a gene. This CDR3 has 13 residues. CDR1 and CDR2 from the germline V gene are LGHDT and YNNKEL (reference sequence). CDR3 protein: CASSRTGQETQYF. The CDR3 DNA sequence: TGTGCCAGCAGCCGGACAGGGCAAGAGACCCAGTACTTC.

In DNA form, the CDR3 reads TGTGCCAGCAGTTACGGGGAGGCCCAGCCCCAGCATTTT. Translated: CASSYGEAQPQHF. This chain links TRBV6-2 or TRBV6-3 with TRBJ1-5; D uncertain. The CDR3 has 13 residues. Germline CDR1 MNHEY, CDR2 SVGEGT. Trimming cost V 2 bases and J 7 bases, with 9 bases left between them.

This sequence joins TRBV5-8 and TRBJ2-5; 8 bases agree with TRBD1. The CDR3 contains 14 residues. J lost 4 bases, V lost 0 bases, and 2 bases had no gene match. Germline CDR1 SGHTS, CDR2 YDEGEE. CDR3 residues: CASSLDRGVETQYF. CDR3 DNA sequence: TGTGCCAGCAGCTTGGACAGGGGGGTAGAGACCCAGTACTTC.

The rearrangement uses TRBV2 and TRBJ2-1; 7 bases align to TRBD2. The CDR3 runs to 14 residues. V was pared by 4 bases and J by 0 bases, with 0 bases of the junction left unmatched. Germline V gene sequence: CDR1 SNHLY, CDR2 FYNNEI. The CDR3 sequence is CASSGGSSYNEQFF. As DNA, the CDR3 is TGTGCCAGCAGTGGCGGGAGCTCCTACAATGAGCAGTTCTTC. Full variable domain (missing parts from reference TRBV2 and TRBJ2-1): EPEVTQTPSHQVTQMGQEVILRCVPISNHLYFYWYRQILGQKVEFLVSFYNNEISEKSEIFDDQFSVERPDGSNFTLKIRSTKLEDSAMYFCASSGGSSYNEQFFGPGTRLTVL.

In this sample, this clone turned up a few times. The gene calls are TRBV19 and TRBJ2-5, with 12 bases identical to TRBD1. The CDR3 runs 15 residues. CDR1 LNHDA and CDR2 SQIVND come from the germline V gene (reference sequence). V shed 10 bases and J 5 bases; nucleotides not matched to a gene: 11. The chain's CDR3 is CATRGRDRGPETQYF. As DNA, the CDR3 is TGTGCCACCAGGGGACGGGACAGGGGGCCGGAGACCCAGTACTTC.

The J gene is TRBJ1-2, the V gene TRBV7-9; no firm D call. The germline gives CDR1 SEHNR, CDR2 FQNEAQ (reference sequence). This CDR3 comprises 14 residues. Trimming took 1 base from V and 2 from J, leaving 8 bases between them. The DNA of the CDR3 is TGTGCCAGCAGCTTAGACTTTGCCAACTATGGCTACACCTTC. It encodes CASSLDFANYGYTF.

This chain uses TRBV3-1 (or the pseudogene TRBV3-2) with TRBJ1-4; a weak D match, TRBD1 (5 bases). Trimming pared 4 bases from V and 7 bases from J, leaving 16 bases between. Germline CDR1 is LGHDT and CDR2 is YNNKEL (reference sequence). The CDR3 has 15 amino acids. The CDR3 region has the DNA TGTGCCAGCAGCCGAGCAGGCAGGGTGGGTGAAAAACTGTTTTTT. This sequence encodes CASSRAGRVGEKLFF.